This T cell receptor (beta chain) came from a study of blood T cell repertoires in COVID-19. The CDR3 totals 15 residues. Looked up from germline, CDR1 is MNHEY and CDR2 is SVGAGI. V lost 0 bases to trimming and J lost 8 bases, with 13 bases between them. Data came from immunoSEQ multiplex PCR; TCRdb stores just in-frame clones and leaves some out. This table has roughly 180,000 clones, about four fifths appearing once. This receptor was taken from a woman in her fifties or sixties with COVID-19, enrolled during active disease. Sequencing was done on a sample of peripheral blood. This chain uses TRBV6-5 with TRBJ1-4; D possibly corresponds to TRBD1 (5 bases). The CDR3, as DNA: TGTGCCAGCAGTTACTCCGACACCCGGGGGGAAAAACTGTTTTTT. Residues: CASSYSDTRGEKLFF.